One T cell receptor (beta chain) is described in this entry. The target of this receptor is not known. No quality values exist for individual bases; no much larger clone is one base distant. Genomic DNA was extracted from sorted cells for sequencing of the TCRbeta CDR3 region. The immunoSEQ Assay was used for sequencing of TCRbeta CDR3 regions. Here the immuneACCESS table is served through TCRdb, limited to in-frame sequences with V and J called. Missing clones are a known gap in these copies; in checked studies unresolved V genes cover under half, and the rest lacks a known reason. Present in this sample are about 84,000 clones, 89% of which were seen just once. Around 0.19% of the sample belongs to the ten largest clones. The data derive from a study of OX40 agonist ivuxolimab in advanced cancers. Regarding the research as a whole: The costimulatory receptor OX40 (CD134) was targeted by ivuxolimab, a fully human IgG2 agonistic monoclonal antibody. Of the approximately 50 patients in dose escalation, around 19 had hepatocellular carcinoma, about 15 had melanoma, 9 had renal cell carcinoma and 9 had head and neck cancer. Intravenous ivuxolimab was administered to patients every 2 weeks at six dose levels: 0.01, 0.1, 0.3, 1.5, 3 and 10 mg/kg. Peripheral TCRbeta sequencing aimed to test whether ivuxolimab altered TCR sequence diversity and caused clonal T-cell expansion. Partial responses were achieved by three dose-escalation patients, of whom one had hepatocellular carcinoma and two had cutaneous melanoma. In the dose-escalation cohort, 82.7% of patients were male, and the mean age was approximately 64 years, with a range of about 23 to 90. Prior anti-PD-1, anti-PD-L1 or anti-CTLA-4 therapy was permitted, and checkpoint inhibitors had been received by about two fifths of dose-escalation patients. The paper covers the monotherapy dose-escalation part of the phase I ivuxolimab trial, which included N ≈ 57 patients.

The study at large found these results: After ivuxolimab, CD8+ T cells had more expanded clones than CD4+ T cells on average. At doses of 0.1 to 3.0 mg/kg, clonal expansion of both CD4+ and CD8+ blood T cells was observed from baseline to week 6. The antigen specificity of the peripheral T cells that underwent clonal expansion was not determined. Low levels of normalized T-cell clonal expansion were also seen in some nonresponding patients. In partial responders in the 0.1-3.0 mg/kg groups, normalized peripheral clonal expansion was found to be among the lowest, especially among CD8+ T cells.

Patients with autoimmune disease history or receiving systemic immunosuppression were excluded from the trial. Peripheral blood for TCR sequencing was drawn from every dose cohort at baseline, at cycle 4 day 1 and at cycle 7 day 1. The samples were drawn from a first-in-human, open-label, multicenter phase I dose-escalation trial of ivuxolimab. Adults with locally advanced or metastatic melanoma, renal cell, hepatocellular, or head and neck squamous cell carcinoma were enrolled in the trial. Before TCR sequencing, CD4+ and CD8+ T cells were separately sorted from peripheral blood. Germline trimming amounts to 0 bases on V and 5 bases on J, with 4 as the count of junction bases outside the gene matches. CDR1 and CDR2, looked up from the germline V gene, are MNHNS and SASEGT. The cysteine opens and the phenylalanine closes a CDR3 of 14 amino acids. The only DNA kept is the CDR3, 42 bases in frame from the first base.

Source: CD4+ or CD8+ T cells sorted from blood, taken in a trial of the OX40 agonist ivuxolimab. The rearranged segments are TRBV6-1 and TRBJ2-7, with TRBD1 matching 7 junction bases. This clonotype was sampled from an adult with an advanced solid tumor such as melanoma, head and neck, liver or kidney cancer. The base sequence is TGTGCCAGCAGTGAAGCCGGGACAGAGAACGAGCAGTACTTC. Its product reads: CASSEAGTENEQYF.